The next 23 T cell receptor beta chains were all read from a single sample in a study of patients and donors after allogeneic stem cell transplantation. Each CDR3 protein is one row after TCRdb ran MiXCR on the RT-PCR reads. The sample records around 240,000 distinct CDR3 sequences, roughly an eighth being singletons. The sequencing input was blood, either unsorted or a sorted T cell fraction (not recorded which). These receptors originate from a human donor who was either an allogeneic HSCT recipient or a stem cell or donor lymphocyte infusion donor (not recorded which). It is not recorded whose cells these are; they may come from a transplant donor.

Many counts were recorded for this clonotype. The chain links TRBV7-2 to TRBJ2-7; D not certain. The CDR3 runs to 13 residues. V was clipped by 3 bases and J by 0 bases, with 6 bases between them. Germline V gene data show CDR1 as SGHTA and CDR2 as FQGNSA. CDR3 in DNA: TGTGCCAGCAGCTTTTTTAGCTCCTACGAGCAGTACTTC. It specifies CASSFFSSYEQYF.

This clonotype showed up just a few times. This rearrangement joins TRBV24-1 to TRBJ1-2; D gene uncertain. The CDR3 extends over 13 amino acids. Germline V CDR1 and CDR2: KGHDR, SFDVKD. Trimming pared 4 bases from V and 4 bases from J, leaving 9 bases between. DNA for the CDR3: TGTGCCACCAGTGACCAATGGGGCTATGGCTACACCTTC. Amino acids: CATSDQWGYGYTF.

This clonotype came up many times. This chain uses TRBV5-6 with TRBJ1-4; D ambiguous. The germline CDR1 and CDR2 sequences are SGHDT and YYEEEE. Trimming stripped 6 bases from V and 10 bases from J, with 10 bases between. The CDR3 is made up of 11 amino acids. CDR3 amino acids: CASISRGKLFF. For the CDR3, the DNA is TGTGCCAGCATCTCCCGGGGAAAACTGTTTTTT.

The V and J genes are TRBV4-3 and TRBJ1-1, with unresolved D. This CDR3 has 15 amino acids. Germline assignment: CDR1 LGHNA and CDR2 YSLEER. The V end was cut by 4 bases, the J end by 3 bases, with 15 bases between. The CDR3 DNA is TGCGCCAGCAGCCTCGGGTTTGCGGATGACACTGAAGCTTTCTTT. Its translation: CASSLGFADDTEAFF.

Only a few counts were recorded for this clonotype. The chain recombines TRBV4-2 with TRBJ2-5; perhaps TRBD2 as D (5 bases). CDR1 and CDR2 (germline): LGHNA, YNFKEQ. The V gene lost 4 bases and the J gene lost 2 bases, with 14 bases spanning the gap. This CDR3 has 15 residues. Here the CDR3 reads CASSLGPTGQETQYF. CDR3 bases: TGTGCCAGCAGCCTCGGACCCACGGGGCAAGAGACCCAGTACTTC.

This clonotype was picked up many times. This chain uses TRBV4-2 with TRBJ2-2; 14 bases align to TRBD2. Germline V gene sequence: CDR1 LGHNA, CDR2 YNFKEQ. This CDR3 spans 19 amino acids. Trimming took 3 bases from V and 0 from J; bases not matched to a gene: 6. The CDR3 is CASSHDMTSGGANTGELFF. CDR3 sequence (DNA): TGTGCCAGCAGCCACGATATGACTAGCGGGGGGGCGAACACCGGGGAGCTGTTTTTT.

This clonotype was observed a handful of times. The CDR3 DNA reads TGCAGTGCTGACCCACGCAGGGTTGGCTACACCTTC. It codes for CSADPRRVGYTF. The chain uses TRBV20-1 and TRBJ1-2, with D possibly being TRBD1 (5 bases). Germline loops: CDR1 DFQATT, CDR2 SNEGSKA (reference sequence). CDR3 length equals 12 residues. Trimming shortened V by 5 bases and J by 7 bases, and 14 bases separated the two germline ends.

The gene calls are TRBV5-1 and TRBJ1-1; TRBD1 is a possible D gene (6 bases). The CDR3 loop spans 14 amino acids. The V end was cut by 4 bases, the J end by 3 bases, with 13 bases between. Germline loops: CDR1 SGHRS, CDR2 YFSETQ. Written as DNA, the CDR3 is TGCGCCAGCAGCCGACACAGGGAAGACACTGAAGCTTTCTTT. Translation gives CASSRHREDTEAFF.

The rearrangement uses TRBV19 and TRBJ2-1, with 11 positions matching TRBD2. The trim removed 7 bases at V and 5 bases at J, leaving 7 bases unmatched. The germline CDR1 and CDR2 sequences are LNHDA and SQIVND (reference sequence). The CDR3 is 15 residues long. The CDR3 sequence: CASKGGLAANNEQFF. Written as DNA, the CDR3 is TGTGCCAGTAAGGGGGGACTAGCGGCGAACAATGAGCAGTTCTTC. Filled out from reference TRBV19 and TRBJ2-1, the complete variable domain reads DGGITQSPKYLFRKEGQNVTLSCEQNLNHDAMYWYRQDPGQGLRLIYYSQIVNDFQKGDIAEGYSVSREKKESFPLTVTSAQKNPTAFYLCASKGGLAANNEQFFGPGTRLTVL.

The rearrangement uses TRBV5-5 and TRBJ1-2; D possibly corresponds to TRBD1 (6 bases). Germline values: CDR1 SGHKS, CDR2 YYEKEE (reference sequence). V lost 4 bases and J 4 bases, leaving 14 bases between the germline ends. CDR3 size: 14 residues. The CDR3 DNA follows: TGTGCCAGCAGCCATATACAGGGACTCTATGGCTACACCTTC. Protein product: CASSHIQGLYGYTF.

This chain uses TRBV7-9 with TRBJ2-6; TRBD2 is a possible D gene (6 bases). The CDR3 is 15 amino acids. Trimming left V 6 bases short and J 3 bases short, with 12 bases between. CDR1 and CDR2 from the germline V gene are SEHNR and FQNEAQ (reference sequence). The CDR3 reads CASSYQGLGANVLTF. The DNA for the CDR3 is TGTGCCAGCAGTTATCAGGGACTTGGGGCCAACGTCCTGACTTTC.

This clonotype occurred a few times. This chain links TRBV5-6 with TRBJ2-1; 9 positions agree with TRBD2. The germline V gene encodes CDR1 SGHDT and CDR2 YYEEEE. The CDR3 is made up of 16 amino acids. V lost 4 bases and J lost 5; bases outside the gene matches: 10. CDR3 amino acids: CASSRPWGGRDNEQFF. Written as DNA, the CDR3 is TGTGCCAGCAGCAGGCCGTGGGGCGGGAGGGACAATGAGCAGTTCTTC. The whole variable domain, filled in from reference TRBV5-6 and TRBJ2-1, reads DAGVTQSPTHLIKTRGQQVTLRCSPKSGHDTVSWYQQALGQGPQFIFQYYEEEERQRGNFPDRFSGHQFPNYSSELNVNALLLGDSALYLCASSRPWGGRDNEQFFGPGTRLTVL.

This chain joins TRBV20-1 and TRBJ1-5, with a tentative D call TRBD1 (6 bases). The CDR3 has 15 amino acids. Germline CDR1 is DFQATT and CDR2 is SNEGSKA (reference sequence). V was clipped by 6 bases and J by 2 bases, with 17 bases between them. The CDR3 is CSAPITGSGNQPQHF. CDR3 nucleotide sequence: TGCAGTGCCCCCATTACAGGGTCGGGCAATCAGCCCCAGCATTTT.

V and J are TRBV29-1 and TRBJ1-1; no clear D. Germline V gene lookup returns CDR1 SQVTM and CDR2 ANQGSEA. The CDR3 spans 13 residues. DNA of the CDR3: TGCACTATAAGCCGTCAGAAGAACACTGAAGCTTTCTTT. It codes for CTISRQKNTEAFF.

This clonotype appeared many times. This chain links TRBV4-3 with TRBJ2-5; 9 bases are shared with TRBD2. Germline values: CDR1 LGHNA, CDR2 YSLEER. V shed 0 bases, J shed 1 base, and the junction held 3 bases outside the gene matches. The CDR3 loop spans 16 amino acids. The CDR3 loop reads CASSQELRGGQETQYF. The CDR3 DNA follows: TGCGCCAGCAGCCAAGAATTGCGGGGGGGCCAAGAGACCCAGTACTTC.

The rearrangement joins TRBV11-2 to TRBJ2-1, with 8 bases fitting TRBD2. V lost 0 bases to trimming and J lost 0 bases; unmatched junction nucleotides: 10. Germline V gives CDR1 SGHAT, CDR2 FQNNGV. The CDR3 extends over 19 amino acids. This CDR3 reads CASSLDLPLAGSSYNEQFF. The CDR3 DNA follows: TGTGCCAGCAGCTTAGATCTCCCTTTAGCGGGAAGCTCCTACAATGAGCAGTTCTTC. Full variable domain (rest looked up from reference TRBV11-2 and TRBJ2-1): EAGVAQSPRYKIIEKRQSVAFWCNPISGHATLYWYQQILGQGPKLLIQFQNNGVVDDSQLPKDRFSAERLKGVDSTLKIQPAKLEDSAVYLCASSLDLPLAGSSYNEQFFGPGTRLTVL.

At least ten counts were recorded for this clonotype. The chain couples TRBV12-3 or TRBV12-4 to TRBJ1-4, with a weak D call TRBD1 (6 bases). The CDR3 loop spans 14 amino acids. V was trimmed by 6 bases and J by 10 bases, leaving 18 bases between them. CDR3 loop: CASSPLGARVKLFF. In nucleotides, the CDR3 is TGTGCCAGCAGCCCTTTGGGGGCTCGGGTAAAACTGTTTTTT.

This clonotype was observed a few times. The V gene is TRBV5-1, the J gene TRBJ2-7; D remains ambiguous. This CDR3 region has 12 residues. The V gene lost 3 bases and the J gene lost 6 bases, with 10 bases spanning the gap. Germline CDR1 is SGHRS and CDR2 is YFSETQ. CDR3 in amino acids: CASSYINGEQYF. CDR3 nucleotide sequence: TGCGCCAGCAGCTATATTAATGGCGAGCAGTACTTC.

This clonotype was seen ten or more times. This chain connects TRBV13 to TRBJ2-6; D is unclear. CDR1 is PRHDT and CDR2 is FYEKMQ in the germline V gene (reference sequence). Trimming stripped 6 bases from V and 1 base from J, with 4 bases between. The CDR3 loop spans 13 amino acids. CDR3 coding DNA: TGTGCCAGCAGGATGTCTGGGGCCAACGTCCTGACTTTC. Its protein product is CASRMSGANVLTF.

The chain uses TRBV7-9 and TRBJ2-1, with 7 positions matching TRBD1. CDR3 size: 13 residues. Germline V gene sequence: CDR1 SEHNR, CDR2 FQNEAQ (reference sequence). V gave up 5 bases and J gave up 3 bases; unmatched junction bases: 1. The CDR3: CASSRQGYNEQFF. In DNA form, the CDR3 reads TGTGCCAGCAGCAGACAGGGCTACAATGAGCAGTTCTTC.

This clonotype has just a few counts. The chain carries TRBV3-1 and TRBJ2-3; 10 bases are a match to TRBD2. The V gene end was trimmed by 4 bases and the J gene end by 0 bases; junction bases not matched to a gene: 4. This CDR3 has 16 residues. Per the germline V gene, CDR1 is LGHDT and CDR2 is YNNKEL (reference sequence). CDR3 in DNA: TGTGCCAGCAGCCCCCTAGCGGGAGCTAGCACAGATACGCAGTATTTT. Translated, it gives CASSPLAGASTDTQYF.

The chain has TRBV6-1 and TRBJ2-3, with 10 nucleotides matching TRBD2. Germline V gives CDR1 MNHNS, CDR2 SASEGT. With 6 bases clipped from V and 2 bases from J, the junction kept 14 bases outside the gene matches. This CDR3 contains 18 residues. For the CDR3, the DNA is TGTGCCAGCAGCACTCGTCCAGCGGGAGGGGGACCCACAGATACGCAGTATTTT. Its protein product is CASSTRPAGGGPTDTQYF.

With respect to this clonotype: A read error may produce the germline difference seen at one junction end. The rearrangement joins TRBV6-5 to TRBJ1-2; D remains ambiguous. The germline gives CDR1 MNHEY, CDR2 SVGAGI. The CDR3 spans 13 residues. In DNA form, the CDR3 reads TGTGCCAGCAGTAACTCCCCTTTTCTTGGCTACACCTTC. Translated: CASSNSPFLGYTF.